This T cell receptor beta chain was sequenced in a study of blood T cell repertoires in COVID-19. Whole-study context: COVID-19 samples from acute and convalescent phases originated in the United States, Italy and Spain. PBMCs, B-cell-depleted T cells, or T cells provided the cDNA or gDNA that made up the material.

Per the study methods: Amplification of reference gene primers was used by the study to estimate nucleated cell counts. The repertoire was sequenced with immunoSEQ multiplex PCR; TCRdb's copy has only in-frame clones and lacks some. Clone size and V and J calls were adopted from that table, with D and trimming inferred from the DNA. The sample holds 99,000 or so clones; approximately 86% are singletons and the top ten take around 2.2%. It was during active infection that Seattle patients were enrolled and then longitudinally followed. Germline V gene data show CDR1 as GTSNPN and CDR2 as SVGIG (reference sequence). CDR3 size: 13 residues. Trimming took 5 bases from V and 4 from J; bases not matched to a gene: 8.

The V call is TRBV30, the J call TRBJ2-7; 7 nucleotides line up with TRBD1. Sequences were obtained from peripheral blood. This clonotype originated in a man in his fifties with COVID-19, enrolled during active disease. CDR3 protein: CAWGSDRFYEQYF. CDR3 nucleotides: TGTGCCTGGGGATCGGACAGGTTTTACGAGCAGTACTTC. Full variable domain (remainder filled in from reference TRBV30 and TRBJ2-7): SQTIHQWPATLVQPVGSPLSLECTVEGTSNPNLYWYRQAAGRGLQLLFYSVGIGQISSEVPQNLSASRPQDRQFILSSKKLLLSDSGFYLCAWGSDRFYEQYFGPGTRLTVT.